A selection of T cell receptor beta chains follows, all from one sample in a study of blood T cell repertoires in COVID-19. Sequenced by immunoSEQ multiplex PCR; TCRdb stores in-frame clones only, minus some. The table lists some 31,000 clones, less than 90% of them singletons. Sequencing was performed on peripheral blood. These receptors were collected from an older man with active COVID-19. CDR3s include the opening cysteine and the closing phenylalanine or tryptophan. The order of the fields is clone size, V gene, J gene, D gene, CDR3 protein, CDR3 DNA. D genes are given only for firm matches. Size is omitted from some rows. Given values are once, few, many or a class for expanded clones.

>-|TRBV18|TRBJ1-1|TRBD1
CASSPPGGTGKGTEAFF
TGTGCCAGCTCGCCTCCCGGAGGGACAGGGAAGGGCACTGAAGCTTTCTTT
>once|TRBV7-9|TRBJ1-1|-
CASSDRGRSEAFF
TGTGCCAGCAGCGACCGAGGGCGCTCTGAAGCTTTCTTT
>-|TRBV25-1|TRBJ2-1|-
CASSSLVNNEQFF
TGTGCCAGCAGTTCTCTAGTGAACAATGAGCAGTTCTTC
>-|TRBV4-1|TRBJ1-3|-
CASSQDSRSAGNTIYF
TGCGCCAGCAGCCAAGACTCGCGTTCCGCTGGAAACACCATATATTTT
>-|TRBV28|TRBJ2-7|TRBD1
CASSQAGQGAYEQYF
TGTGCCAGCAGCCAGGCGGGACAGGGGGCCTACGAGCAGTACTTC
>-|TRBV6-2/TRBV6-3|TRBJ2-1|-
CASSYSYRLAMEEQFF
TGTGCCAGCAGTTACTCCTATAGGCTAGCGATGGAGGAGCAGTTCTTC
>-|TRBV15|TRBJ2-1|TRBD1
CATSRTQSGQDNEQFF
TGTGCCACCAGCAGAACTCAAAGCGGACAGGACAATGAGCAGTTCTTC
>-|TRBV3-1/TRBV3-2|TRBJ2-7|TRBD2
CASSRRGPTSGRGVSDEQYF
TGTGCCAGCAGCCGCAGGGGTCCTACTAGCGGGAGGGGGGTTTCGGACGAGCAGTACTTC
>-|TRBV2|TRBJ2-7|-
CASTQGGGARYEQYF
TGTGCCAGCACCCAAGGGGGGGGCGCCCGATACGAGCAGTACTTC
>-|TRBV14|TRBJ2-2|TRBD1
CASSLYRGTGELFF
TGTGCCAGCAGCCTCTACAGGGGCACCGGGGAGCTGTTTTTT
>-|TRBV18|TRBJ2-3|TRBD2
CASSPKRDSGRRDTQYF
TGTGCCAGCTCACCGAAGCGGGATAGCGGGAGGAGGGATACGCAGTATTTT
>-|TRBV3-1/TRBV3-2|TRBJ2-5|TRBD2
CASSQDGTSGRRETQYF
TGTGCCAGCAGCCAAGATGGGACTAGCGGGAGAAGGGAGACCCAGTACTTC
>-|TRBV5-4|TRBJ1-2|-
CASNSQDYGYTF
TGTGCCAGCAACTCTCAGGACTATGGCTACACCTTC
>-|TRBV27|TRBJ2-1|-
CASSLRSGFYNEQFF
TGTGCCAGCAGTTTACGGTCGGGATTCTACAATGAGCAGTTCTTC
>-|TRBV3-1/TRBV3-2|TRBJ2-2|-
CASSQGGLLNTGELFF
TGTGCCAGCAGCCAAGGTGGCTTGTTGAACACCGGGGAGCTGTTTTTT
>once|TRBV11-3|TRBJ2-1|TRBD2
CASSSVAGGRNEQFF
TGTGCCAGCAGCTCCGTAGCGGGAGGGCGTAATGAGCAGTTCTTC
>-|TRBV4-3|TRBJ2-6|-
CASSRTPGLISGGANVLTF
TGCGCCAGCAGCCGTACCCCAGGGCTAATTTCAGGTGGGGCCAACGTCCTGACTTTC